This T cell receptor (beta chain) was identified during a study of cytomegalovirus exposure and HLA in healthy donors. This CDR3 comprises 15 residues. The V gene's germline CDR1 is SGHRS and CDR2 YFSETQ. The V segment lost 4 bases and the J segment 5 bases; nucleotides outside the gene matches: 8. Researchers ran the PCR with 60 Vbeta and 13 Jbeta primers. The data were produced by immunoSEQ multiplex PCR, yet TCRdb's version contains in-frame clones alone and is incomplete. The top ten clones hold roughly 19% of a sample with tens of thousands of clones, 70% to 80% of them seen once. The chain joins TRBV5-1 to TRBJ2-3; TRBD1 aligns across 9 bases. The specimen sequenced was PBMCs. This receptor was identified in a woman aged 55 to 70 in good health and CMV-seropositive. DNA for the CDR3: TGCGCCAGCAGCCTCCGGGACAGGGTCAGAGATACGCAGTATTTT. This sequence encodes CASSLRDRVRDTQYF.